What follows are 20 T cell receptor beta chains derived from one specimen sequenced in a study of T cell responses to AZD1222 COVID-19 vaccine. Profiling relied on immunoSEQ multiplex PCR, and the TCRdb table lists in-frame clones only, not all of them. The sample lists 90,000 to 120,000 clones; around nine tenths were seen once. Sequencing was performed on peripheral blood, taken on day 0 of AZD1222 vaccination. The receptors derive from an adult in good health.

The chain is built from TRBV6-6 and TRBJ1-1; 7 bases align to TRBD1. The germline V gene has CDR1 MNHNY and CDR2 SVGAGI (reference sequence). V shed 4 bases and J 1 base; nucleotides not matched to a gene: 3. CDR3 length equals 14 residues. CDR3 region: CASSSPGGNTEAFF. As DNA, the CDR3 is TGTGCCAGCAGTTCCCCAGGGGGGAACACTGAAGCTTTCTTT.

V gene TRBV6-6 combines with J gene TRBJ1-6; 11 bases match TRBD1. V gave up 4 bases and J gave up 9 bases; unmatched junction bases: 8. There are 16 residues in the CDR3. CDR1 MNHNY and CDR2 SVGAGI come from the germline V gene (reference sequence). DNA of the CDR3: TGTGCCAGCAGTTCCAGGACAGGGGGCGGCGGTTCACCCCTCCACTTT. Its translation is CASSSRTGGGGSPLHF.

This chain links TRBV12-3 or TRBV12-4 with TRBJ2-1; D uncertain. The V end was cut by 2 bases, the J end by 2 bases, with 4 bases between. This CDR3 has 13 amino acids. The CDR3 loop reads CASSLIAYNEQFF. In nucleotides, the CDR3 is TGTGCCAGCAGTTTAATAGCCTACAATGAGCAGTTCTTC.

V and J are TRBV12-3 or TRBV12-4 and TRBJ1-4; D ambiguous. The V end was cut by 2 bases, the J end by 3 bases, with 4 bases between. This CDR3 is built from 13 residues. CDR3 sequence (DNA): TGTGCCAGCAGTTTAAAGGCTAATGAAAAACTGTTTTTT. Protein: CASSLKANEKLFF.

The V and J genes are TRBV20-1 and TRBJ2-7; D might be TRBD1 (5 bases). The V gene's germline CDR1 is DFQATT and CDR2 SNEGSKA (reference sequence). Trimming took 3 bases from V and 0 from J, leaving 21 bases between them. This CDR3 has 17 residues. The CDR3 protein is CSASGLPGARDSYEQYF. CDR3 nucleotides: TGCAGTGCTAGTGGTTTGCCGGGTGCCAGGGACTCCTACGAGCAGTACTTC.

This clone was recorded only once. This sequence joins TRBV13 and TRBJ2-1, with 7 positions matching TRBD2. The CDR3 covers 15 residues. With V trimmed by 0 bases and J by 3 bases, 2 bases remained unmatched. Per germline, CDR1 PRHDT and CDR2 FYEKMQ (reference sequence). The CDR3 nucleotides are TGTGCCAGCAGCTTAGGCAGCGGGGTCTACAATGAGCAGTTCTTC. This translates into CASSLGSGVYNEQFF. Variable domain in full (rest from reference TRBV13 and TRBJ2-1): AAGVIQSPRHLIKEKRETATLKCYPIPRHDTVYWYQQGPGQDPQFLISFYEKMQSDKGSIPDRFSAQQFSDYHSELNMSSLELGDSALYFCASSLGSGVYNEQFFGPGTRLTVL.

The V gene is TRBV6-2 or TRBV6-3, the J gene TRBJ2-7; TRBD2 agrees at 12 bases. CDR1 is MNHEY, CDR2 SVGEGT, per germline. V shed 2 bases and J 2 bases; nucleotides not matched to a gene: 7. The CDR3 runs 17 residues. The CDR3 DNA reads TGTGCCAGCAGTTACCCCCGAACTAGCGGGGGGACCTACGAGCAGTACTTC. It yields the protein CASSYPRTSGGTYEQYF.

The chain has TRBV7-2 and TRBJ1-5; possible D gene TRBD1, 5 bases. The CDR3 consists of 15 residues. Germline V CDR1 and CDR2: SGHTA, FQGNSA. V was clipped by 2 bases and J by 5 bases, with 13 bases between them. In DNA, the CDR3 is TGTGCCAGCAGCTTAACGGGGCGCTGGGATCAGCCCCAGCATTTT. Protein product: CASSLTGRWDQPQHF.

The chain has TRBV2 and TRBJ1-2; TRBD1 might be the D (6 bases). Germline V lookup: CDR1 SNHLY, CDR2 FYNNEI. This CDR3 spans 17 amino acids. The ends were cut back, 6 bases at V and 6 bases at J, with 26 bases in the middle. The CDR3 reads CASSKRTGHPSRHGYTF. Here the CDR3 DNA reads TGTGCCAGCAGCAAGAGAACGGGACACCCGTCAAGGCATGGCTACACCTTC.

The chain employs TRBV27 and TRBJ1-5; no clear D gene. Germline values: CDR1 MNHEY, CDR2 SMNVEV (reference sequence). The CDR3 sequence is 13 residues long. V was clipped by 0 bases and J by 6 bases, with 6 bases between them. CDR3 in amino acids: CASSLSLFQPQHF. The CDR3 DNA sequence: TGTGCCAGCAGTTTATCTCTGTTTCAGCCCCAGCATTTT.

The V call is TRBV4-3, the J call TRBJ1-3; no firm D call. The germline gives CDR1 LGHNA, CDR2 YSLEER. V lost 4 bases, J lost 1 base, and 8 bases lay in between. This CDR3 spans 14 amino acids. CDR3 bases: TGCGCCAGCAGCCCAGGAGGATCTGGAAACACCATATATTTT. The encoded protein is CASSPGGSGNTIYF.

The chain joins TRBV27 to TRBJ1-1, with a possible D match to TRBD1 (6 bases). Trimming pared 2 bases from V and 5 bases from J, leaving 24 bases between. The CDR3 is 18 amino acids. Germline V gene lookup returns CDR1 MNHEY and CDR2 SMNVEV (reference sequence). The CDR3 nucleotides are TGTGCCAGCAGTTTAAAAGGTTTTAGGGGGGAGAGAAGAACTGAAGCTTTCTTT. It specifies CASSLKGFRGERRTEAFF.

This clone appeared a single time. This sequence joins TRBV10-1 and TRBJ2-1; 8 bases agree with TRBD2. Germline V gives CDR1 WNHNN, CDR2 SYGVQD (reference sequence). The CDR3 loop spans 18 amino acids. The V segment lost 2 bases and the J segment 6 bases; nucleotides outside the gene matches: 15. This CDR3 reads CASSEPSPGTSPINEQFF. DNA of the CDR3: TGCGCCAGCAGTGAGCCCTCCCCCGGGACTAGTCCCATCAATGAGCAGTTCTTC.

The V gene is TRBV5-1, the J gene TRBJ2-5; TRBD1 might be the D (5 bases). There are 12 residues in the CDR3. The ends were cut back, 4 bases at V and 5 bases at J, with 9 bases in the middle. CDR1 and CDR2 (germline): SGHRS, YFSETQ. CDR3 region: CASSRGSETQYF. Here the CDR3 DNA reads TGCGCCAGCAGCAGGGGTAGTGAGACCCAGTACTTC. The full variable domain, with the rest looked up from reference TRBV5-1 and TRBJ2-5, is KAGVTQTPRYLIKTRGQQVTLSCSPISGHRSVSWYQQTPGQGLQFLFEYFSETQRNKGNFPGRFSGRQFSNSRSEMNVSTLELGDSALYLCASSRGSETQYFGPGTRLLVL.

This chain uses TRBV7-2 with TRBJ2-5; D may correspond to TRBD1 or TRBD2 (7 bases each). Germline lookup yields CDR1 SGHTA and CDR2 FQGNSA. CDR3 length: 17 residues. V dropped 2 bases and J dropped 4 bases, with 20 bases sitting between them. The CDR3, as DNA: TGTGCCAGCAGCTTAAGGTATGACAGGGAGGGACGAGAGACCCAGTACTTC. The encoded protein is CASSLRYDREGRETQYF.

The V call is TRBV19, the J call TRBJ2-1; 9 positions match TRBD2. Per the germline V gene, CDR1 is LNHDA and CDR2 is SQIVND (reference sequence). V gave up 4 bases and J gave up 8 bases; unmatched junction bases: 12. The CDR3 runs 16 residues. For the CDR3, the DNA is TGTGCCAGTAGTACCGTGGGTGCGGGGGGGCATTATGAGCAGTTCTTC. Its translation is CASSTVGAGGHYEQFF. The whole variable domain, filled in from reference TRBV19 and TRBJ2-1, reads DGGITQSPKYLFRKEGQNVTLSCEQNLNHDAMYWYRQDPGQGLRLIYYSQIVNDFQKGDIAEGYSVSREKKESFPLTVTSAQKNPTAFYLCASSTVGAGGHYEQFFGPGTRLTVL.

V usage is TRBV7-2 and J usage is TRBJ2-7; a weak D match, TRBD2 (5 bases). Trimming removed 4 bases from V and 0 bases from J, with 7 bases in between. Germline CDR1 and CDR2: SGHTA and FQGNSA. The CDR3 has 13 amino acids. CDR3 DNA sequence: TGTGCCAGCAGCTATGGGAGCTCCTACGAGCAGTACTTC. This encodes CASSYGSSYEQYF.

The chain links TRBV7-2 to TRBJ2-7; 7 nucleotides align to TRBD1. The trim removed 3 bases at V and 6 bases at J, leaving 8 bases unmatched. Germline CDR1 reads SGHTA; CDR2 reads FQGNSA. The CDR3 is 14 residues long. The CDR3: CASSFPGQTREQYF. The DNA for the CDR3 is TGTGCCAGCAGCTTTCCGGGACAGACCCGCGAGCAGTACTTC.

The chain employs TRBV19 and TRBJ1-3; D may be TRBD1 (6 bases). Germline V gene sequence: CDR1 LNHDA, CDR2 SQIVND (reference sequence). The CDR3 extends over 19 amino acids. V was pared by 2 bases and J by 0 bases, with 20 bases between. CDR3 loop: CASSIRLPRDIRSGNTIYF. The CDR3 DNA is TGTGCCAGTAGTATAAGGCTGCCCCGGGACATCCGCTCTGGAAACACCATATATTTT.

The V call is TRBV5-1, the J call TRBJ2-3; the D call may be TRBD1 or TRBD2 (6 bases each). V lost 4 bases and J 2 bases, leaving 17 bases between the germline ends. CDR3 length: 16 residues. Germline V gene sequence: CDR1 SGHRS, CDR2 YFSETQ. The CDR3: CASSGNPGANTDTQYF. The CDR3 region has the DNA TGCGCCAGCAGCGGGAATCCGGGGGCCAACACAGATACGCAGTATTTT.